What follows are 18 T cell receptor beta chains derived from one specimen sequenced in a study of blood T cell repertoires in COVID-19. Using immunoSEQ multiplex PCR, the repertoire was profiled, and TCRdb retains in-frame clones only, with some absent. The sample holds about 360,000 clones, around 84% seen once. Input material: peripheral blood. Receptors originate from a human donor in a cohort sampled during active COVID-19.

The CDR3 reads CASSQVRTRGRRNYGYTF. DNA of the CDR3: TGTGCCAGCAGCCAAGTTCGGACGCGGGGGCGGAGGAACTATGGCTACACCTTC. V is TRBV3-1 (or the pseudogene TRBV3-2) and J is TRBJ1-2; D is perhaps TRBD1 (6 bases). This CDR3 has 18 amino acids. Germline-derived CDR1 and CDR2 are LGHDT and YNNKEL (reference sequence). With 1 base removed from V and 2 bases from J, the gap between germline ends came to 20 bases.

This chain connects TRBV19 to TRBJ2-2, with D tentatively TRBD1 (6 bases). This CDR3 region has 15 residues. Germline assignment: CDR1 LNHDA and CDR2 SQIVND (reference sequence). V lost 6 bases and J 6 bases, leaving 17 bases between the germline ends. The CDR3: CASRLNRASPGELFF. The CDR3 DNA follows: TGTGCCAGTAGACTCAACAGGGCGTCGCCCGGGGAGCTGTTTTTT.

CDR3 coding DNA: TGTGCCATCAGTGAGCTGGGACAGGGGACCCCATACGAGCAGTACTTC. Translated, it gives CAISELGQGTPYEQYF. The chain links TRBV10-3 to TRBJ2-7; 10 bases are a match to TRBD1. V shed 2 bases and J 4 bases; nucleotides not matched to a gene: 8. Germline lookup yields CDR1 ENHRY and CDR2 SYGVKD. CDR3 length: 16 amino acids.

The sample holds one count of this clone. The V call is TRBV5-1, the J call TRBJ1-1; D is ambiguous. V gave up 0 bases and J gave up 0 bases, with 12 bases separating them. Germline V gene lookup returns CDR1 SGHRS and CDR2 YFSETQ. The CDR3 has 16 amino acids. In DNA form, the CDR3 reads TGCGCCAGCAGCTTGGCCTACACGCGGCTGAACACTGAAGCTTTCTTT. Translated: CASSLAYTRLNTEAFF.

Here the CDR3 DNA reads TGTGCCAGCAGCTTAGTTTCTAACTACGAGCAGTACTTC. This gives the protein CASSLVSNYEQYF. The chain combines TRBV11-1 with TRBJ2-7, with D unclear. This CDR3 region has 13 residues. The ends were cut back, 1 base at V and 3 bases at J, with 7 bases in the middle. Per germline, CDR1 SGHAT and CDR2 FQDESV (reference sequence).

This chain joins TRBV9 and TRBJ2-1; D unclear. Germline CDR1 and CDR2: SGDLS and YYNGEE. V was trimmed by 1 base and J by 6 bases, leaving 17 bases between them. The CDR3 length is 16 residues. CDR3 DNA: TGTGCCAGCAGCGTAAACCCGGTACGGTGGTTCAATGAGCAGTTCTTC. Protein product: CASSVNPVRWFNEQFF. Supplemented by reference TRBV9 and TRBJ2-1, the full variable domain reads DSGVTQTPKHLITATGQRVTLRCSPRSGDLSVYWYQQSLDQGLQFLIQYYNGEERAKGNILERFSAQQFPDLHSELNLSSLELGDSALYFCASSVNPVRWFNEQFFGPGTRLTVL.

The CDR3 protein is CATGGTEAFF. The CDR3 DNA reads TGTGCCACCGGGGGCACTGAAGCTTTCTTT. The V call is TRBV28, the J call TRBJ1-1, with a weak D call TRBD1 (5 bases). Per the germline V gene, CDR1 is MDHEN and CDR2 is SYDVKM. The ends were cut back, 10 bases at V and 4 bases at J, with 7 bases in the middle. This CDR3 region has 10 residues. Using reference TRBV28 and TRBJ1-1 for the parts outside the CDR3, the full variable domain is DVKVTQSSRYLVKRTGEKVFLECVQDMDHENMFWYRQDPGLGLRLIYFSYDVKMKEKGDIPEGYSVSREKKERFSLILESASTNQTSMYLCATGGTEAFFGQGTRLTVV.

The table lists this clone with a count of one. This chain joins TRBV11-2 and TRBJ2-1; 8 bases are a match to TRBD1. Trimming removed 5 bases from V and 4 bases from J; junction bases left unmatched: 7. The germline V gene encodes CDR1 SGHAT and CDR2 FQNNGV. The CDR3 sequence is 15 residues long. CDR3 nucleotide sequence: TGTGCCAGCAGCCGAGACAGGGGATTGTACAATGAGCAGTTCTTC. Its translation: CASSRDRGLYNEQFF.

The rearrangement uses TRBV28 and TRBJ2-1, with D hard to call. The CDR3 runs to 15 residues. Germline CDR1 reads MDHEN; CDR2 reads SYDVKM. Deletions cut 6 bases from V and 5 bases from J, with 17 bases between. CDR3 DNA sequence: TGTGCCAGCAGACCTCGAGTGGTGTCGCACAATGAGCAGTTCTTC. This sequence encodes CASRPRVVSHNEQFF.

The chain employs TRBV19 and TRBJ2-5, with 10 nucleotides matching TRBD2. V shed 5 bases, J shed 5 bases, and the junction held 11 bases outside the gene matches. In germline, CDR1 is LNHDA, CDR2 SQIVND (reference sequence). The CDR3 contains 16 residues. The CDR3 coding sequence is TGTGCCAGTAGTCTATTAGCGGGAGGACGAGGGGAGACCCAGTACTTC. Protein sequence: CASSLLAGGRGETQYF.

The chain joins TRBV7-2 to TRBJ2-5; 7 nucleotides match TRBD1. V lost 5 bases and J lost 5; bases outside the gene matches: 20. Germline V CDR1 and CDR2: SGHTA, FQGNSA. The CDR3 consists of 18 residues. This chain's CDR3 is CASSEGEIYYRGRETQYF. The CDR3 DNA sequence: TGTGCCAGCAGCGAGGGGGAGATATACTACAGGGGACGGGAGACCCAGTACTTC.

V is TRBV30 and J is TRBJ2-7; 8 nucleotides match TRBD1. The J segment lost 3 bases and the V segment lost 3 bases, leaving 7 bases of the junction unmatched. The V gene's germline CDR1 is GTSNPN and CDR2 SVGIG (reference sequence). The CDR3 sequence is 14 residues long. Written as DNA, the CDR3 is TGTGCCTGGAGCCCGACAGGGGCCGTCTACGAGCAGTACTTC. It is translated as CAWSPTGAVYEQYF.

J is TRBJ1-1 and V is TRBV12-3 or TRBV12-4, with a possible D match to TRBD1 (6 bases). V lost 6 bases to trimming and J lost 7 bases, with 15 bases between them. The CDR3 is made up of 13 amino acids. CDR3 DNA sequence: TGTGCCAGCAGGATGGACAGTGACCTTGAAGCTTTCTTT. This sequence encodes CASRMDSDLEAFF.

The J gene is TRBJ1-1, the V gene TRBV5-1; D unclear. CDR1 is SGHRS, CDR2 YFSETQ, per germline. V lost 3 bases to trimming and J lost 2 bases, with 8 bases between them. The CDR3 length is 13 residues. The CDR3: CASSSGANTEAFF. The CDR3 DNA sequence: TGCGCCAGCAGCTCGGGAGCCAACACTGAAGCTTTCTTT.

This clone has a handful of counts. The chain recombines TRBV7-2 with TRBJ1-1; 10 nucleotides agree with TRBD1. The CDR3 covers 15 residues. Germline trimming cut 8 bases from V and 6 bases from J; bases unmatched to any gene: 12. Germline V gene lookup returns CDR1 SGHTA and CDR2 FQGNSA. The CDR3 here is CASGGTGAGIPEAFF. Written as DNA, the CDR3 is TGTGCCAGCGGGGGGACAGGGGCGGGGATCCCTGAAGCTTTCTTT.

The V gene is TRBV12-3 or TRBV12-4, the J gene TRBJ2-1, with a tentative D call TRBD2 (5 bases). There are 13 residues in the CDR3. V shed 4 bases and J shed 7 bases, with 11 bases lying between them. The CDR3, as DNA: TGTGCCAGCAGTTCCGGACGGGGAAATGAGCAGTTCTTC. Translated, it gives CASSSGRGNEQFF.

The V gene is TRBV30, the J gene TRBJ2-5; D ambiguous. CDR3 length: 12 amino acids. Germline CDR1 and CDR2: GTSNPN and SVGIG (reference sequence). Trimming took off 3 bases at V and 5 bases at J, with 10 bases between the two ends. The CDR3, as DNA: TGTGCCTGGAGCCATAAACGGGAGACCCAGTACTTC. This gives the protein CAWSHKRETQYF.

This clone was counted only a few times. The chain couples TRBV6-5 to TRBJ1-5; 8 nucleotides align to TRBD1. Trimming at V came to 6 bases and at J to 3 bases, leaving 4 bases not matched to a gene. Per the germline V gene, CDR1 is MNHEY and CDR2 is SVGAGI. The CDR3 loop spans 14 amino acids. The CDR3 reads CASSAGGPNQPQHF. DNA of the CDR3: TGTGCCAGCAGCGCAGGGGGCCCCAATCAGCCCCAGCATTTT.